This TCR beta chain was identified in a study of cytomegalovirus exposure and HLA in healthy donors. The study, taken as a whole, reports: In a later analysis, several top co-occurrence clusters appeared linked to parvovirus B19, influenza, CMV and Epstein-Barr virus. For cytomegalovirus status, the classifier reportedly gave diagnoses with high specificity and sensitivity. The majority of TCR sequences were rare, yet some public TCRs appeared in many donors.

Worth noting for this clone: Its target is not known.

Both 60 Vbeta primers and 13 Jbeta primers went into the PCR. Assay used: immunoSEQ multiplex PCR; TCRdb lists only in-frame clones, some missing. This repertoire shows approximately 88,000 clones, roughly 79% found once; its top ten account for approximately 6%. There are 11 residues in the CDR3. V lost 3 bases and J lost 5, with 5 bases in between. The germline V gene encodes CDR1 MNHEY and CDR2 SVGAGI. Sequences were obtained from PBMCs. The receptor was isolated from a man aged 18 to 29 in good health and CMV-seropositive. The rearrangement joins TRBV6-5 to TRBJ2-7; no reliable D call. CDR3 region: CASSYFDEQYF. CDR3 nucleotides: TGTGCCAGCAGTTATTTCGACGAGCAGTACTTC.